This T cell receptor beta chain is drawn from a study of blood T cell repertoires in COVID-19 (dated by TCRdb to between 2020 and 2021). Study-wide context: Samples from collaborators originated in the United States, Italy and Spain and spanned both the acute and convalescent phases of COVID-19. The prospective study material was composed of cDNA or gDNA derived from T cells, B-cell-depleted T cells, or PBMCs. Deeply sampled blood TCRbeta repertoires from subjects exposed to, actively infected with, or recovered from COVID-19 were included in the dataset. A freely available public database, intended as a resource for researchers studying the immune response to SARS-CoV-2, is where the repertoires were released. The samples were drawn from two sources: the first 160 participants of the ongoing ImmuneRACE study, and over 950 subjects contributed by 6 global collaborators. The sample metadata nearly always contained a de-identified subject ID, COVID-19 status, age in years and sex. Where available, HLA class I and class II types were taken from metadata supplied by the sample provider and were not determined by assay-based typing.

Participants in the prospective study were enrolled through a virtual design, were aged roughly 18 to 100 years, and lived in 24 United States geographic areas. Cohort assignment in the prospective study relied on participant-reported clinical history from a screening survey and a study questionnaire. For ImmuneRACE Cohort 3, a participant was defined as recovered based on two consecutive negative NP/OP PCR tests, clearance by a healthcare professional, or resolution of symptoms. In the prospective study, mobile phlebotomists collected whole blood, serum and a nasopharyngeal or oropharyngeal swab from each participant. Participants in the prospective study had the option to provide additional blood draws and questionnaires over a roughly 2-month period. Prospective study blood samples were shipped either frozen or at room temperature before DNA extraction. TCRbeta CDR3 regions were amplified from genomic DNA by means of the immunoSEQ Assay, a bias-controlled multiplex PCR. The study's own analysis went as follows. The number of nucleated cells in each sample was estimated by amplification of reference gene primers within the assay. Sequence reads were collapsed and filtered to measure the absolute abundance of every unique TCRbeta CDR3 rearrangement. For each sample, productive Simpson clonality was calculated by taking the square root of Simpson's diversity index across productive rearrangements. Entries here come from immuneACCESS through TCRdb and include only in-frame sequences with V and J called. Some clones fail to appear in such tables; in the studies checked, an unresolved V gene covers under half of the shortfall, and the cause of the remainder is unknown. That table supplies the V and J calls and clone size; D and trimming were determined from the DNA. Here the sample has around 390,000 clones; about 86% occur a single time. The biggest ten clones account for roughly a tenth of the sample.

Results and caveats for the whole study, not just this receptor: The quantity of clinical and demographic metadata differed by source and by participant and was supplied without curation.

In the case of this clone: The specificity of this receptor is unknown. No quality values exist for individual bases; no much larger clone is one base distant.

Looking up the germline V gene (reference sequence) yields CDR1 GTSNPN and CDR2 SVGIG. From its cysteine to its phenylalanine, the CDR3 spans 14 amino acids. Left in the record is the CDR3 DNA by itself, 42 bases read in frame from the first base. The V end loses 2 bases and the J end loses 1 base, and a stretch of 9 bases separates them. In this chain, TRBV30 is recombined with TRBJ1-3; a tentative D call is TRBD1 (6 bases match). This clonotype was sampled from a woman aged 50 to 60 who had recovered from COVID-19. Source material: PBMCs or T cells enriched from blood (not recorded which). The nucleotide sequence reads as follows: TGTGCCTGGAGTCTAGGGGGTTCTGGAAACACCATATATTTT. This yields the protein CAWSLGGSGNTIYF.